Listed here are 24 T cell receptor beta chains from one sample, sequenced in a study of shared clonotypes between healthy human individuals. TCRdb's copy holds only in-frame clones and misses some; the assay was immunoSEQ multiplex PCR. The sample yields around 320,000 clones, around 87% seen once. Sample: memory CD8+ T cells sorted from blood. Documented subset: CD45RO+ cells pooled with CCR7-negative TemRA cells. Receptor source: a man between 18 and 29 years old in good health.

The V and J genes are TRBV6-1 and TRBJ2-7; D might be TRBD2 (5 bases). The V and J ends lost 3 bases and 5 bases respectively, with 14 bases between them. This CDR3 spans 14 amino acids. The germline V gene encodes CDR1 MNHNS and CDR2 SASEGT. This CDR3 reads CASSDVAPLDEQYF. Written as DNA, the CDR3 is TGTGCCAGCAGTGACGTAGCGCCCCTAGACGAGCAGTACTTC.

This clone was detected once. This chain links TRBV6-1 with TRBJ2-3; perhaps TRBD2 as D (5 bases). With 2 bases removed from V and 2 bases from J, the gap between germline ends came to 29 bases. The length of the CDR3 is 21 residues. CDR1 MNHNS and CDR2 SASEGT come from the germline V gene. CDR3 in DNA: TGTGCCAGCAGTGAATCGCGGGTTATCCCTTATACACCCCATTTCACAGATACGCAGTATTTT. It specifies CASSESRVIPYTPHFTDTQYF.

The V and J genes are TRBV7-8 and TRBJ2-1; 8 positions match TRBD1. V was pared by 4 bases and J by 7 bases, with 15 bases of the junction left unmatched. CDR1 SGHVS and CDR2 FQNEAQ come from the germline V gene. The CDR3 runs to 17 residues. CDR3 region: CASSSARGQAILNEQFF. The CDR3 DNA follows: TGTGCCAGCAGCTCTGCAAGGGGACAGGCCATCTTAAATGAGCAGTTCTTC.

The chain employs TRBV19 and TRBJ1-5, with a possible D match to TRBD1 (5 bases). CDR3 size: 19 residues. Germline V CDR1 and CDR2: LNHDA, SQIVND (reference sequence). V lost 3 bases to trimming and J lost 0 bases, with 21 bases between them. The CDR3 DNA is TGTGCCAGTAGTATCCAGTCACTGGGGGACCTTCGTAGCAATCAGCCCCAGCATTTT. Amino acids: CASSIQSLGDLRSNQPQHF. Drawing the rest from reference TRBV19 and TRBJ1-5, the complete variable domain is DGGITQSPKYLFRKEGQNVTLSCEQNLNHDAMYWYRQDPGQGLRLIYYSQIVNDFQKGDIAEGYSVSREKKESFPLTVTSAQKNPTAFYLCASSIQSLGDLRSNQPQHFGDGTRLSIL.

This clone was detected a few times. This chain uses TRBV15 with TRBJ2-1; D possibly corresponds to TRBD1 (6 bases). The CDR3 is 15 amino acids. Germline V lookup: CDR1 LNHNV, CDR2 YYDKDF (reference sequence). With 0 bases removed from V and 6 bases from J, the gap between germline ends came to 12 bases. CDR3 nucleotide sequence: TGTGCCACCAGCAGAGACAGGGGTTCCGCCAATGAGCAGTTCTTC. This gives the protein CATSRDRGSANEQFF.

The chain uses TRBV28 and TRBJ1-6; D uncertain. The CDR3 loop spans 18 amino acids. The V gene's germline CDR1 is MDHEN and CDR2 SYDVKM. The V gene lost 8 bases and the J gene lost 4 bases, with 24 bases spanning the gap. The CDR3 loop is CASHSRVYVPSYNSPLHF. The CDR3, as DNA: TGTGCCAGCCATTCAAGGGTCTATGTTCCATCTTATAATTCACCCCTCCACTTT.

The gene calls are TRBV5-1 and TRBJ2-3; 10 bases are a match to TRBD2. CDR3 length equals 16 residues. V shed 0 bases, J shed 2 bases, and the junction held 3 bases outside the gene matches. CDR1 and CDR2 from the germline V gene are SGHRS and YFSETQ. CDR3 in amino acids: CASSLGLAGYTDTQYF. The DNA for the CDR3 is TGCGCCAGCAGCTTGGGACTAGCGGGTTACACAGATACGCAGTATTTT. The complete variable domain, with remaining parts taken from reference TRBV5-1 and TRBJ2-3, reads KAGVTQTPRYLIKTRGQQVTLSCSPISGHRSVSWYQQTPGQGLQFLFEYFSETQRNKGNFPGRFSGRQFSNSRSEMNVSTLELGDSALYLCASSLGLAGYTDTQYFGPGTRLTVL.

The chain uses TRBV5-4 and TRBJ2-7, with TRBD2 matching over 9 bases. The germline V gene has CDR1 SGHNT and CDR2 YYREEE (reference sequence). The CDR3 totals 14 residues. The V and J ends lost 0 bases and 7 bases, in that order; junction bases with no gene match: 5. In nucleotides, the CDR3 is TGTGCCAGCAGCTTGGTAGCGGGAGCGGGTGAGCAGTACTTC. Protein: CASSLVAGAGEQYF.

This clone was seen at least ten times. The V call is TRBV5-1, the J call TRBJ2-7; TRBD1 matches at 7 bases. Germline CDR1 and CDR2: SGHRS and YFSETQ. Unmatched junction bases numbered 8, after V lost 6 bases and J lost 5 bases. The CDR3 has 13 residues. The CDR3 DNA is TGCGCCAGCAACCTACAGGGGTCTGACGAGCAGTACTTC. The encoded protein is CASNLQGSDEQYF. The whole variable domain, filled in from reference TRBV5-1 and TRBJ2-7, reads KAGVTQTPRYLIKTRGQQVTLSCSPISGHRSVSWYQQTPGQGLQFLFEYFSETQRNKGNFPGRFSGRQFSNSRSEMNVSTLELGDSALYLCASNLQGSDEQYFGPGTRLTVT.

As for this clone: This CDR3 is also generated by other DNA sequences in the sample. CDR3 in DNA: TGTGCCAGCAGCGTTAGTAACACCGGGGAGCTGTTTTTT. Its translation is CASSVSNTGELFF. The V and J genes are TRBV9 and TRBJ2-2; no clear D. Per the germline V gene, CDR1 is SGDLS and CDR2 is YYNGEE. The CDR3 sequence is 13 residues long. The V end was cut by 2 bases, the J end by 2 bases, with 4 bases between.

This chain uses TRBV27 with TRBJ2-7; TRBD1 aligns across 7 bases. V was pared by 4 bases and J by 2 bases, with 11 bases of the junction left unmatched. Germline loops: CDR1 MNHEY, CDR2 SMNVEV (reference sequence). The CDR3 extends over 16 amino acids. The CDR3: CASSYQGQRRPYEQYF. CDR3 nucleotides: TGTGCCAGCAGTTACCAGGGACAGCGGAGACCCTACGAGCAGTACTTC.

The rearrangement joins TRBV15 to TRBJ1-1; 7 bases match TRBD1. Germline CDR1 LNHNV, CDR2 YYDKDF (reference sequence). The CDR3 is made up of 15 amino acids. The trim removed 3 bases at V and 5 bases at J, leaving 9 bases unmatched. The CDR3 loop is CATSRRTRGRTEAFF. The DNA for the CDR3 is TGTGCCACCAGCAGGCGAACCAGGGGGAGGACTGAAGCTTTCTTT.

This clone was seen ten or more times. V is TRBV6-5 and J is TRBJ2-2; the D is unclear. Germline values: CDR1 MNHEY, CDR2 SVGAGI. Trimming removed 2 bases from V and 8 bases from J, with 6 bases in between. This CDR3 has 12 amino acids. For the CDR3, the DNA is TGTGCCAGCAGTTACGGCCCGGGGGAGCTGTTTTTT. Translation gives CASSYGPGELFF.

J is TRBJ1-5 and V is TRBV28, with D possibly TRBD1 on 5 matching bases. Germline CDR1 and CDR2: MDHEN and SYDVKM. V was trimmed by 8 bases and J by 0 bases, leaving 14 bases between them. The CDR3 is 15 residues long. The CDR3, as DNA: TGTGCCAGCCGAAGAACGGGACCTAGCAATCAGCCCCAGCATTTT. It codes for CASRRTGPSNQPQHF.

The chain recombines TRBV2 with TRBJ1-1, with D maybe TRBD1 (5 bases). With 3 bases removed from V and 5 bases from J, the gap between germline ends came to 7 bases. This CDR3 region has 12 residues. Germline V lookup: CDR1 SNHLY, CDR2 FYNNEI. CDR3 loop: CASSEGVTEAFF. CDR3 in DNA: TGTGCCAGCAGTGAGGGGGTAACTGAAGCTTTCTTT.

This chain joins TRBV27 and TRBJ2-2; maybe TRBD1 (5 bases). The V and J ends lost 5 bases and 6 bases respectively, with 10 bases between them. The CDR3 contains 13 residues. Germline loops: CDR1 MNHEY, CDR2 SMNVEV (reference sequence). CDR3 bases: TGTGCCAGCAGTCCCATGGGGCCCGGGGAGCTGTTTTTT. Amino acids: CASSPMGPGELFF.

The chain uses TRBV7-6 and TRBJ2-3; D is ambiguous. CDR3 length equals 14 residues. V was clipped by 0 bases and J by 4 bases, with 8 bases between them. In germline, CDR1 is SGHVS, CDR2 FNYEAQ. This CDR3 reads CASSLASHPDTQYF. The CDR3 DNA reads TGTGCCAGCAGCTTAGCGAGTCATCCAGATACGCAGTATTTT.

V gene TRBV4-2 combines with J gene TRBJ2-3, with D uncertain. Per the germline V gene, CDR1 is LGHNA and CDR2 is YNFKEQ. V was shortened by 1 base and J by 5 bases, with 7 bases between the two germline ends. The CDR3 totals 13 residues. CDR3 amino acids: CASSQGDGDTQYF. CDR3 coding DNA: TGTGCCAGCAGCCAAGGAGACGGAGATACGCAGTATTTT.

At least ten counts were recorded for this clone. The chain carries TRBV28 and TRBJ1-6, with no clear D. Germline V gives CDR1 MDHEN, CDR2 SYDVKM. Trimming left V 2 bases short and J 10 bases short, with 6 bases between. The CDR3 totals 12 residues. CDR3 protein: CASSLEGSPLHF. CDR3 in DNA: TGTGCCAGCAGTTTAGAGGGATCACCCCTCCACTTT.

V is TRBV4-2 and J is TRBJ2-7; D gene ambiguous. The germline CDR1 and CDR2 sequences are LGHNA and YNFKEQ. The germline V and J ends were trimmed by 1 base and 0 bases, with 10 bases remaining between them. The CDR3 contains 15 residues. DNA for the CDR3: TGTGCCAGCAGCCAAGTCTTAGGGAACTCCTACGAGCAGTACTTC. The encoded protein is CASSQVLGNSYEQYF.

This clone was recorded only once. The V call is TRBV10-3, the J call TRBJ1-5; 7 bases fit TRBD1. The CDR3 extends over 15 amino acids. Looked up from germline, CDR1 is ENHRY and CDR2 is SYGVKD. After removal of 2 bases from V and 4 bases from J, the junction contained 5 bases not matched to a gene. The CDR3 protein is CAISEVGQANQPQHF. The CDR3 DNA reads TGTGCCATCAGTGAGGTAGGACAGGCTAATCAGCCCCAGCATTTT.

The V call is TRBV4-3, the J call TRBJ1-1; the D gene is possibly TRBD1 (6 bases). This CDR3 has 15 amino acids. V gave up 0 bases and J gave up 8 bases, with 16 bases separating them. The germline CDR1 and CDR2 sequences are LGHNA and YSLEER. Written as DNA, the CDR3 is TGCGCCAGCAGCCAAGATGGGGGGGCCTACTCCGAAGCTTTCTTT. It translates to CASSQDGGAYSEAFF.

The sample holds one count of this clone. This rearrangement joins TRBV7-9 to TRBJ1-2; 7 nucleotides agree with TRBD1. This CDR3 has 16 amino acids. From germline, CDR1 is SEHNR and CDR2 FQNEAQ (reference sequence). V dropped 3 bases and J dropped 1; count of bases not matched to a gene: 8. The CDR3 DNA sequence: TGTGCCAGCAGCTTTGGGGGGACAGAATTTAACTATGGCTACACCTTC. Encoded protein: CASSFGGTEFNYGYTF.

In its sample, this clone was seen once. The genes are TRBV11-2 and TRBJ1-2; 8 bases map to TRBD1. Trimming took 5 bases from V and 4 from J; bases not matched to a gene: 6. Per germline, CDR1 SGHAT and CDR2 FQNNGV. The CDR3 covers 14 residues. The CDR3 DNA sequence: TGTGCCAGCAGCCCTGGACAGGGCATCTATGGCTACACCTTC. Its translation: CASSPGQGIYGYTF. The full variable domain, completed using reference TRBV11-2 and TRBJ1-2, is EAGVAQSPRYKIIEKRQSVAFWCNPISGHATLYWYQQILGQGPKLLIQFQNNGVVDDSQLPKDRFSAERLKGVDSTLKIQPAKLEDSAVYLCASSPGQGIYGYTFGSGTRLTVV.